Below, 14 T cell receptor beta chains from the same sample are listed, as sequenced in a study of cytomegalovirus exposure and HLA in healthy donors. Primers included in the PCR were 60 Vbeta and 13 Jbeta primers. Assay used: immunoSEQ multiplex PCR; TCRdb lists only in-frame clones, some missing. The table lists 150,000 to 180,000 clones, nearly 80% of them singletons. Sample: PBMCs. The receptor set was obtained from a man aged 30-40 years in good health and CMV-seropositive.

The chain has TRBV19 and TRBJ1-1, with 7 bases that match TRBD1. This CDR3 contains 15 residues. In germline, CDR1 is LNHDA, CDR2 SQIVND (reference sequence). V shed 5 bases, J shed 1 base, and the junction held 7 bases outside the gene matches. CDR3 sequence (DNA): TGTGCCAGTAGTCCACGACAGGGCGGGAACACTGAAGCTTTCTTT. It is translated as CASSPRQGGNTEAFF.

The rearrangement joins TRBV5-1 to TRBJ2-5; a possible D gene is TRBD2 (7 bases). Germline CDR1 is SGHRS and CDR2 is YFSETQ. The CDR3 spans 12 residues. Trimming left V 7 bases short and J 5 bases short, with 12 bases between. The CDR3 sequence is CASRGAEETQYF. As DNA, the CDR3 is TGCGCCAGCCGGGGGGCTGAGGAGACCCAGTACTTC.

V gene TRBV7-3 combines with J gene TRBJ2-1, with 11 bases identical to TRBD2. This CDR3 is 16 amino acids long. J was trimmed by 10 bases and V by 2 bases; bases with no gene match: 10. Germline values: CDR1 SGHTA, CDR2 FQGTGA. CDR3 loop: CASSLGGTSGGGEQFF. Written as DNA, the CDR3 is TGTGCCAGCAGCTTAGGAGGTACTAGCGGGGGAGGGGAGCAGTTCTTC.

The rearrangement uses TRBV25-1 and TRBJ1-3, with D perhaps TRBD1 (6 bases). Germline V gene sequence: CDR1 MGHDK, CDR2 SYGVNS. V lost 5 bases and J lost 0, with 11 bases in between. This CDR3 contains 15 residues. This CDR3 is CASSLQGNSGNTIYF. CDR3 bases: TGTGCCAGCAGTTTACAGGGTAACTCTGGAAACACCATATATTTT.

This clone was seen only once. This chain links TRBV4-1 with TRBJ2-1; 11 bases map to TRBD2. This CDR3 contains 18 residues. Trimming removed 0 bases from V and 3 bases from J; junction bases left unmatched: 7. Germline V CDR1 and CDR2: MGHRA, YSYEKL. The CDR3 reads CASSQEASGRRYYNEQFF. The CDR3 DNA follows: TGCGCCAGCAGCCAAGAAGCTAGCGGGAGGCGATACTACAATGAGCAGTTCTTC.

The chain employs TRBV13 and TRBJ2-1, with 9 bases that match TRBD1. Germline CDR1 and CDR2: PRHDT and FYEKMQ (reference sequence). V lost 5 bases, J lost 6 bases, and 8 bases stayed unmatched. The CDR3 sequence is 15 residues long. The CDR3 protein is CASSTSGTGFNEQFF. CDR3 bases: TGTGCCAGCAGCACGTCCGGGACAGGGTTCAATGAGCAGTTCTTC.

To note about this clone: One junction end disagrees with the germline gene, perhaps due to a read error. The DNA for the CDR3 is TGTGCCAGCAGCCTAAGAACACTAGGACCCAGGACAGGGATCCTCCGGGGTGTTTTT. Protein product: CASSLRTLGPRTGILRGVF. V gene TRBV5-6 combines with J gene TRBJ1-4; 8 bases align to TRBD1. The germline gives CDR1 SGHDT, CDR2 YYEEEE. This CDR3 is built from 19 residues.

This chain connects TRBV7-8 to TRBJ2-7; TRBD1 matches at 8 bases. The length of the CDR3 is 15 residues. V shed 4 bases and J 9 bases; nucleotides not matched to a gene: 14. The V gene's germline CDR1 is SGHVS and CDR2 FQNEAQ. Here the CDR3 reads CASSSNTGQGRGQYF. The CDR3 bases are TGTGCCAGCAGCTCGAATACTGGACAGGGACGGGGGCAGTACTTC.

The V gene is TRBV7-2, the J gene TRBJ2-7, with 10 bases aligning to TRBD2. Per germline, CDR1 SGHTA and CDR2 FQGNSA. CDR3 length equals 14 residues. J gave up 2 bases and V 4 bases, and 2 bases lay outside the gene matches. The CDR3 nucleotides read TGTGCCAGCAGCTCAGCGGGAGGGACCTACGAGCAGTACTTC. Its protein is CASSSAGGTYEQYF.

This clone was detected only a few times. The chain employs TRBV6-6 and TRBJ1-4; no clear D gene. The CDR3 consists of 13 residues. Trimming took off 5 bases at V and 5 bases at J, with 9 bases between the two ends. Germline assignment: CDR1 MNHNY and CDR2 SVGAGI (reference sequence). In DNA form, the CDR3 reads TGTGCCAGCAGTACGGACTTGAATGAAAAACTGTTTTTT. Its translation: CASSTDLNEKLFF.

The chain has TRBV28 and TRBJ2-7; 9 bases fit TRBD2. Trimming at V came to 3 bases and at J to 1 base, leaving 7 bases not matched to a gene. CDR1 is MDHEN and CDR2 is SYDVKM in the germline V gene. There are 16 residues in the CDR3. The CDR3 nucleotides are TGTGCCAGCAGTTTCCAGACTAGCGGCCAATCCTACGAGCAGTACTTC. It codes for CASSFQTSGQSYEQYF.

The gene calls are TRBV7-2 and TRBJ2-1, with D perhaps TRBD1 (6 bases). There are 13 residues in the CDR3. Germline CDR1 and CDR2: SGHTA and FQGNSA. Trimming stripped 5 bases from V and 5 bases from J, with 10 bases between. Here the CDR3 reads CASSGPGDNEQFF. The CDR3 nucleotides are TGTGCCAGCAGCGGCCCAGGGGACAATGAGCAGTTCTTC.

This chain connects TRBV30 to TRBJ2-2; 7 bases match TRBD2. The CDR3 sequence is 18 residues long. J gave up 0 bases and V 2 bases, and 12 bases lay outside the gene matches. The germline CDR1 and CDR2 sequences are GTSNPN and SVGIG (reference sequence). The CDR3 nucleotides read TGTGCCTGGAGTATGCGGCTAGCGGAGCACTCGAACACCGGGGAGCTGTTTTTT. Protein: CAWSMRLAEHSNTGELFF. The complete variable domain, with remaining parts taken from reference TRBV30 and TRBJ2-2, reads SQTIHQWPATLVQPVGSPLSLECTVEGTSNPNLYWYRQAAGRGLQLLFYSVGIGQISSEVPQNLSASRPQDRQFILSSKKLLLSDSGFYLCAWSMRLAEHSNTGELFFGEGSRLTVL.

The chain is built from TRBV5-4 and TRBJ1-4; tentatively, D is TRBD1 (6 bases). Germline V lookup: CDR1 SGHNT, CDR2 YYREEE (reference sequence). V lost 1 base and J 8 bases, leaving 15 bases between the germline ends. CDR3 length equals 15 residues. CDR3 amino acids: CASSLMTGNLEKLFF. The CDR3 bases are TGTGCCAGCAGCTTGATGACAGGAAACCTGGAAAAACTGTTTTTT.